What follows are 8 T cell receptor beta chains derived from one specimen sequenced in a study of early T cells in non-severe SARS-CoV-2 infection. TCRdb reprocessed the 5' RACE reads via MiXCR and lists one record per CDR3 protein. This sample has around 77,000 distinct CDR3 sequences, with roughly 12% found just once. The sequenced sample was whole blood, obtained at baseline. Every receptor here comes from an adult who was a healthcare worker with PCR-confirmed SARS-CoV-2 infection or an uninfected control (not recorded which). The donor label of this sample is uncertain.

This clonotype appeared a few times. The V and J genes are TRBV18 and TRBJ2-6, with a weak D call TRBD2 (6 bases). The CDR3 spans 17 residues. V lost 0 bases, J lost 3 bases, and 12 bases lay in between. Per the germline V gene, CDR1 is KGHSH and CDR2 is LQKENI. The CDR3 loop reads CASSPPRWGVGANVLTF. The CDR3 nucleotides are TGTGCCAGCTCACCACCGCGGTGGGGGGTTGGGGCCAACGTCCTGACTTTC.

The sample holds a few counts of this clonotype. The chain combines TRBV20-1 with TRBJ2-3; D not resolved. From germline, CDR1 is DFQATT and CDR2 SNEGSKA (reference sequence). This CDR3 is 12 amino acids long. V was trimmed by 0 bases and J by 2 bases, leaving 3 bases between them. CDR3 residues: CSARDYTDTQYF. In nucleotides, the CDR3 is TGCAGTGCTAGAGATTACACAGATACGCAGTATTTT.

This clonotype was picked up many times. The chain uses TRBV7-8 and TRBJ2-3, with D unresolved. The CDR3 contains 13 residues. Trimming removed 0 bases from V and 4 bases from J, with 5 bases in between. Germline CDR1 SGHVS, CDR2 FQNEAQ. The CDR3 coding sequence is TGTGCCAGCAGCTTAGCGTCCTCAGATACGCAGTATTTT. Protein sequence: CASSLASSDTQYF.

The V gene is TRBV28, the J gene TRBJ1-2; a weak D match, TRBD1 (6 bases). CDR3 length equals 14 residues. V shed 2 bases and J shed 5 bases, with 12 bases lying between them. Germline loops: CDR1 MDHEN, CDR2 SYDVKM. CDR3 coding DNA: TGTGCCAGCAGTTTACCGGGGGCCACGTATGGCTACACCTTC. This codes for CASSLPGATYGYTF.

The rearrangement links TRBV5-1 to TRBJ1-2; maybe TRBD1 (5 bases). Trimming pared 2 bases from V and 5 bases from J, leaving 13 bases between. The CDR3 has 14 amino acids. Germline V CDR1 and CDR2: SGHRS, YFSETQ. The CDR3 region has the DNA TGCGCCAGCAGCTTCCGGCAGGGCGGGTATGGCTACACCTTC. Its translation is CASSFRQGGYGYTF.

This clonotype was picked up many times. The chain combines TRBV13 with TRBJ2-3; D gene unclear. The germline CDR1 and CDR2 sequences are PRHDT and FYEKMQ (reference sequence). The V end lost 4 bases, the J end lost 4 bases, and 9 bases lay between the germline ends. The CDR3 has 13 amino acids. The DNA of the CDR3 is TGTGCCAGCAGCTCCGGACGGGCAGATACGCAGTATTTT. As protein: CASSSGRADTQYF.

The table lists this clonotype with many counts. This chain joins TRBV12-3 or TRBV12-4 and TRBJ1-2; no reliable D call. The CDR3 is 14 amino acids. Trimming removed 1 base from V and 2 bases from J, with 8 bases in between. This chain's CDR3 is CASSLVGSNYGYTF. In DNA form, the CDR3 reads TGTGCCAGCAGTTTAGTTGGCAGCAACTATGGCTACACCTTC.

This clonotype occurred a few times. The J gene is TRBJ2-5, the V gene TRBV12-5; D gene unclear. The CDR3 spans 11 residues. V was pared by 3 bases and J by 5 bases, with 4 bases between. Germline values: CDR1 LGHNT, CDR2 FRNRAP. The CDR3 nucleotides read TGTGCTAGTGGTTTTTATGAGACCCAGTACTTC. This translates into CASGFYETQYF.